Here is one T cell receptor (beta chain) with its context. Its antigen is unknown. Using its own MiXCR run on the 5' RACE reads, TCRdb lists one record per CDR3 protein. The sample holds approximately 89,000 distinct CDR3 sequences, about 13% seen once. The sample comes from a study of neurological immune-mediated disorders. Noted time point: longitudinal time-point 2. Study observations and caveats: Private repertoires in all groups were suggested, as expanded clones shared no CDR3 amino acid sequences across subjects. Falling below healthy controls, multiple sclerosis showed the least TCR clonal expansion, while HTLV-1-associated myelopathy showed the most.

Germline lookup yields CDR1 MDHEN and CDR2 SYDVKM. V was trimmed by 8 bases and J by 4 bases, leaving 12 bases between them. CDR3 size: 12 residues. The chain employs TRBV28 and TRBJ2-7; D remains unclear. This clonotype originated in a female donor with HTLV-1-associated myelopathy (HAM/TSP). Input material: PBMCs. CDR3 loop: CASAFPGYEQYF. The CDR3 coding sequence is TGTGCCAGCGCGTTTCCGGGTTACGAGCAGTACTTC. Together with reference TRBV28 and TRBJ2-7, the CDR3 gives the full variable domain: DVKVTQSSRYLVKRTGEKVFLECVQDMDHENMFWYRQDPGLGLRLIYFSYDVKMKEKGDIPEGYSVSREKKERFSLILESASTNQTSMYLCASAFPGYEQYFGPGTRLTVT.